This T cell receptor (beta chain) was recovered during a study of beta chain features in type 1 diabetes. Each donor gave one heparinised blood draw averaging around 120 mL. Study-wide findings and caveats: In every one of the four CD4+ subsets, TCRB CDR3s were moderately but significantly shorter in Type 1 diabetes patients.

This clone was seen more than once but under ten times. Its specificity is not known. Sequenced material consisted of expressed TCRB transcripts (all of the isolated RNA was reverse transcribed). Here immunoSEQ multiplex PCR was the method, and the copy in TCRdb shows in-frame clones only, minus some. The profile shows hundreds of thousands of clones, about an eighth of them singletons. The CDR3 contains 13 residues. Trimming took off 4 bases at V and 1 base at J, with 10 bases between the two ends. Germline V gives CDR1 GTSNPN, CDR2 SVGIG (reference sequence). The clonotype comes from a man aged 18 to 30 with type 1 diabetes. Sequenced: naive CD4+ T cells from blood. The genes are TRBV30 and TRBJ2-5; D not certain. The CDR3 DNA follows: TGTGCCTGGACCCCGGGCGGCCAAGAGACCCAGTACTTC. It is translated as CAWTPGGQETQYF. The full variable domain, rest sourced from reference TRBV30 and TRBJ2-5, is SQTIHQWPATLVQPVGSPLSLECTVEGTSNPNLYWYRQAAGRGLQLLFYSVGIGQISSEVPQNLSASRPQDRQFILSSKKLLLSDSGFYLCAWTPGGQETQYFGPGTRLLVL.